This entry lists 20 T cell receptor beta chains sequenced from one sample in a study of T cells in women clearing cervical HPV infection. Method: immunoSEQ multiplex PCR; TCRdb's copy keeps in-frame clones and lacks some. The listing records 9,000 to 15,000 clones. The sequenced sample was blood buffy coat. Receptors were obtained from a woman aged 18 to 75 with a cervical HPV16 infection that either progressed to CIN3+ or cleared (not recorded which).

The part of the CDR3 DNA that was read is TGTGCCTGGAGTTCGCAGGGCGGTACTGAA. This translates into CAWSSQGGTE. The entire CDR3 sequence reads CAWSSQGGTEAFF. V gene TRBV30 combines with J gene TRBJ1-1; D may be TRBD1 (5 bases). The sequenced fragment ends 3 residues before the CDR3 boundary, so the rest is inferred from the germline J gene. The germline CDR1 and CDR2 sequences are GTSNPN and SVGIG (reference sequence). The CDR3 loop spans 13 amino acids. The ends were cut back, 2 bases at V and 5 bases at J, with 12 bases in the middle.

The CDR3 sequence: CSAALVGEKLFF. CDR3 DNA (partial): TGCAGTGCGGCCCTCGTTGGTGAAAAA. The rearrangement links TRBV20-1 to TRBJ1-4, with unresolved D. With the read ending 3 residues before the CDR3 end, the germline J gene is used to fill in that end. CDR1 is DFQATT, CDR2 SNEGSKA, per germline (reference sequence). This CDR3 has 12 amino acids. Trimming shortened V by 6 bases and J by 7 bases, and 12 bases separated the two germline ends.

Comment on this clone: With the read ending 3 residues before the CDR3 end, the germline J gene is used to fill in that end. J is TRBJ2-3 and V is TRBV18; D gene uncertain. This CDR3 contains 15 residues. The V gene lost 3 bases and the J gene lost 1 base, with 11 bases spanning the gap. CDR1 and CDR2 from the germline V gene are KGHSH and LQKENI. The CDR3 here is CASSPPERGTDTQYF. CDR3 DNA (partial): TGTGCCAGCTCACCTCCGGAGCGAGGCACAGATACG. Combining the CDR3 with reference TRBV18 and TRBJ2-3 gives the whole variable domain NAGVMQNPRHLVRRRGQEARLRCSPMKGHSHVYWYRQLPEEGLKFMVYLQKENIIDESGMPKERFSAEFPKEGPSILRIQQVVRGDSAAYFCASSPPERGTDTQYFGPGTRLTVL.

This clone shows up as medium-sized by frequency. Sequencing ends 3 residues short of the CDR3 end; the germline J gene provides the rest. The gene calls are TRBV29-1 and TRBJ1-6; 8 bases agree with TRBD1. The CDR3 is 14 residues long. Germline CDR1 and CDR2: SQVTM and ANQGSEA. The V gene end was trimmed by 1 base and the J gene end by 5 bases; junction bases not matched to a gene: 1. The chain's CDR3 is CSVEAGQDNSPLHF. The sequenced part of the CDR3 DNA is TGCAGCGTTGAAGCGGGACAGGATAATTCACCC.

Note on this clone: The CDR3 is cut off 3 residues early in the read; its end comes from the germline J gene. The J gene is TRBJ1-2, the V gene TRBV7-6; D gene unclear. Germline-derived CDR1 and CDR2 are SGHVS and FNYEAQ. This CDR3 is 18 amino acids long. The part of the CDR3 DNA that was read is TGTGCCAGCAGCGCACGTAGCGGGTCTCCTTCAGGCACAGATACC. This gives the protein CASSARSGSPSGTDT. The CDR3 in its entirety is CASSARSGSPSGTDTYTF.

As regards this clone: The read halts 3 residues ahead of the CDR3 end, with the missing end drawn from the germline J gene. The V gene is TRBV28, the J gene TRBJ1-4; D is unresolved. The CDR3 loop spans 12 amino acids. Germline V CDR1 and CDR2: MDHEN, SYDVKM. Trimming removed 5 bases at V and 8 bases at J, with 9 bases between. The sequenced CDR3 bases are TGTGCCAGCAGTCCTACGAGAGAAAAA. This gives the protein CASSPTREK. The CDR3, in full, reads CASSPTREKLFF.

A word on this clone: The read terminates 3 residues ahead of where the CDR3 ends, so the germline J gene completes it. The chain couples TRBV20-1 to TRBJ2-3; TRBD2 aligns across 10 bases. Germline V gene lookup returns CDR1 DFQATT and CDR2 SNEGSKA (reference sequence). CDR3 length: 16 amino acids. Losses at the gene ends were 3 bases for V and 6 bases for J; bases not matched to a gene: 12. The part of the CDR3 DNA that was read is TGCAGTGCTAGCAAATCCGGGACTAGCGTGATCGATACG. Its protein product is CSASKSGTSVIDT. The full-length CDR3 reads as CSASKSGTSVIDTQYF.

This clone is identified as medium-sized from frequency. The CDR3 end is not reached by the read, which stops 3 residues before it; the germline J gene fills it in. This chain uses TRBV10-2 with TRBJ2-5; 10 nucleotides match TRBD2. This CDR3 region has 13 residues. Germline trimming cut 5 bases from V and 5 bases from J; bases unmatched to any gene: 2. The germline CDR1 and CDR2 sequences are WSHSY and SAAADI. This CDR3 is CASSSGGEETQYF. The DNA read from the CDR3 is TGCGCCAGCAGTAGCGGGGGGGAGGAGACC.

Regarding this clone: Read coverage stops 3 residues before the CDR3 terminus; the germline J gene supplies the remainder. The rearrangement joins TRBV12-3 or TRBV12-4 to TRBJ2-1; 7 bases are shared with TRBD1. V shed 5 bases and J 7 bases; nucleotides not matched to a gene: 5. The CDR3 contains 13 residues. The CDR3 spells CASSRQGWNEQFF. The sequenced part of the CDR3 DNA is TGTGCCAGCAGTCGACAGGGTTGGAATGAG.

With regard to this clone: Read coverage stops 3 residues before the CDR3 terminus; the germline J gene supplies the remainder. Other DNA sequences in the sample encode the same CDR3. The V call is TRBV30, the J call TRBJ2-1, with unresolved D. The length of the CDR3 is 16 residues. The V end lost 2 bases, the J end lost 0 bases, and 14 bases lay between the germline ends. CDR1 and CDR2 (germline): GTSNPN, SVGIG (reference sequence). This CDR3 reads CAWSSTRPSSYNEQFF. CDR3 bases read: TGTGCCTGGAGTTCGACTCGACCCTCCTCCTACAATGAG.

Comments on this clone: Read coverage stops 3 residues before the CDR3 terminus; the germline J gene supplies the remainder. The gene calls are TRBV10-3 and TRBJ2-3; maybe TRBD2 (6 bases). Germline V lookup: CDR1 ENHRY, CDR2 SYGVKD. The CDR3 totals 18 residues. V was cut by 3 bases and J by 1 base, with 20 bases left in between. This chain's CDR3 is CAISDPKLQGGGTDTQYF. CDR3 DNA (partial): TGTGCCATCAGTGATCCAAAACTCCAGGGAGGTGGCACAGATACG.

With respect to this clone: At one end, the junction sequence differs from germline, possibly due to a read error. The CDR3 spells CASTSNAGGTGTQYF. The CDR3 bases that were read are TGCGCCAGCACCTCAAATGCGGGGGGCACAGGTACG. This chain links TRBV5-1 with TRBJ2-3, with 8 positions matching TRBD2. The read ends 3 residues early relative to the CDR3; the germline J gene fills the gap. Germline V gene lookup returns CDR1 SGHRS and CDR2 YFSETQ. The CDR3 runs to 15 residues.

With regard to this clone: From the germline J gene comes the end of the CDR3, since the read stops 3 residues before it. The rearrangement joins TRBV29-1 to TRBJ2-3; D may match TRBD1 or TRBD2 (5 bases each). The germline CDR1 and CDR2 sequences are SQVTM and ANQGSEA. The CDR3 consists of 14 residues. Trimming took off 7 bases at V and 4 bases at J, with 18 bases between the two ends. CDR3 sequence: CSALKMQGADTQYF. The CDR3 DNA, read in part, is TGCAGCGCCCTAAAGATGCAGGGAGCAGATACG.

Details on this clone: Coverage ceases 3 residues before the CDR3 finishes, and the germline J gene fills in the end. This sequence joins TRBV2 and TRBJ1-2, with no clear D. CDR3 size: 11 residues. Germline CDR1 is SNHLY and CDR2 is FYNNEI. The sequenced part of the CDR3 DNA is TGTGCCAGCAGCCTAAACTACGAC. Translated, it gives CASSLNYD. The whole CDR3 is CASSLNYDYTF. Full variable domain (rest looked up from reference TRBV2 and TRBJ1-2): EPEVTQTPSHQVTQMGQEVILRCVPISNHLYFYWYRQILGQKVEFLVSFYNNEISEKSEIFDDQFSVERPDGSNFTLKIRSTKLEDSAMYFCASSLNYDYTFGSGTRLTVV.

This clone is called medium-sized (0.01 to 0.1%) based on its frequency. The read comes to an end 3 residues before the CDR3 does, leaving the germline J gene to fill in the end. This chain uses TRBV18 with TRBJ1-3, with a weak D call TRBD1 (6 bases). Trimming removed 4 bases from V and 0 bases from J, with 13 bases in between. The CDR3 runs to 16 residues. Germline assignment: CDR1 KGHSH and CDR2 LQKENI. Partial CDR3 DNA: TGTGCCAGCTCACTTTACGGGGACAACTCTGGAAACACC. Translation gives CASSLYGDNSGNT. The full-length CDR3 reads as CASSLYGDNSGNTIYF. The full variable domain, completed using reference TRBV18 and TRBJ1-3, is NAGVMQNPRHLVRRRGQEARLRCSPMKGHSHVYWYRQLPEEGLKFMVYLQKENIIDESGMPKERFSAEFPKEGPSILRIQQVVRGDSAAYFCASSLYGDNSGNTIYFGEGSWLTVV.

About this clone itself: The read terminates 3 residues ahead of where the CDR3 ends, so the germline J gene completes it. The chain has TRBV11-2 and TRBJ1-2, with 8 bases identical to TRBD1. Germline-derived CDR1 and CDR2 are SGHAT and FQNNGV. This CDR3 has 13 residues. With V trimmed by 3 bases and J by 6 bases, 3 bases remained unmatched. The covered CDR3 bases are TGTGCCAGCAGCTTCTCAGGGGGCAATGGC. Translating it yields CASSFSGGNG. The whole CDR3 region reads CASSFSGGNGYTF.

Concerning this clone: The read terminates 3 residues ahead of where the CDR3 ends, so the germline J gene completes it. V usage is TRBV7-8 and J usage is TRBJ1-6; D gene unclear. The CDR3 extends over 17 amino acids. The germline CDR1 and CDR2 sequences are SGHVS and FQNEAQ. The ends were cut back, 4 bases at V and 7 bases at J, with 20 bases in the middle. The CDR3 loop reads CASSSTRVPAQNSPLHF. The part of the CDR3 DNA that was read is TGTGCCAGCAGCTCTACACGGGTCCCTGCCCAGAATTCACCC.

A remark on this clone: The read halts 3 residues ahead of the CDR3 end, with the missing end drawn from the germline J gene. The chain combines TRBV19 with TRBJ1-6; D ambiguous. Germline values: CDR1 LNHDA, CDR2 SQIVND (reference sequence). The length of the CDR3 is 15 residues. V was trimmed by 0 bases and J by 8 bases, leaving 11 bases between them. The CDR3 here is CASSIEARAHSPLHF. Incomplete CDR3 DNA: TGTGCCAGTAGTATAGAGGCGAGGGCGCATTCACCC. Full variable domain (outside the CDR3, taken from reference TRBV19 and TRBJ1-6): DGGITQSPKYLFRKEGQNVTLSCEQNLNHDAMYWYRQDPGQGLRLIYYSQIVNDFQKGDIAEGYSVSREKKESFPLTVTSAQKNPTAFYLCASSIEARAHSPLHFGNGTRLTVT.

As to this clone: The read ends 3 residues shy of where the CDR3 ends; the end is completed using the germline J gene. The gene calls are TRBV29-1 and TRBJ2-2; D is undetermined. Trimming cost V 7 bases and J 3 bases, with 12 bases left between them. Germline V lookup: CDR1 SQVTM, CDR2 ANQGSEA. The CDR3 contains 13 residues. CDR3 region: CSASQLDTGELFF. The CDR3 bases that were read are TGCAGCGCCTCCCAACTTGACACCGGGGAG.

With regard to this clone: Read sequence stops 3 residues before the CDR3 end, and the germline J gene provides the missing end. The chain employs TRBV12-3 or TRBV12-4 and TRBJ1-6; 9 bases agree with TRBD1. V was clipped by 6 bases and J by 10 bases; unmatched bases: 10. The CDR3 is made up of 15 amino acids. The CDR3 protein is CASSPGQGKSSPLHF. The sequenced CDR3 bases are TGTGCCAGCAGCCCCGGACAGGGGAAAAGCTCACCC.